This is a list of T cell receptor beta chains from one sample in a study of cytomegalovirus exposure and HLA in healthy donors. Assay: immunoSEQ multiplex PCR; the TCRdb copy retains only in-frame clones and omits some. This sample has 200,000 or so clones, with roughly 80% found just once. Sample: PBMCs. The source of these receptors is a woman aged 35 to 49 in good health and CMV-seronegative. CDR3s leave out the opening cysteine and the closing phenylalanine or tryptophan. Some rows have no size entry. The others give once, few or many, or a class for an expanded clone.

TRBV9	once	TRBJ2-3	ASSTPSGDTSTDTQY
TRBV18	.	TRBJ2-5	ASSRGETQY
TRBV5-5	.	TRBJ2-7	ASSLPGHGGEQY
TRBV7-7	.	TRBJ1-1	ASSPIGDTEAF
TRBV28	.	TRBJ2-6	ASSAGGPLSGANVLT
TRBV27	.	TRBJ2-3	ASSFIAFPDTQY
TRBV13	.	TRBJ2-7	ASSLGRESYEQY
TRBV7-9	.	TRBJ2-5	ASRPRLVSGETQY
TRBV7-9	.	TRBJ1-2	ASSSEDRGRFNYGYT
TRBV2	.	TRBJ2-2	ASRPTSGTGELF
TRBV7-3	.	TRBJ1-5	ASSSLGGAGQPQH
TRBV30	.	TRBJ1-3	AWSVWQRSGNTIY
TRBV27	.	TRBJ2-7	ASSLSPDRSGEQY
TRBV19	.	TRBJ1-2	ASRVDRGRIYGYT
TRBV5-1	few	TRBJ1-4	ASRLLMGQTFELF
TRBV19	.	TRBJ1-5	ASTSPREWAQPQH
TRBV4-1	.	.	ASSQPGDSSYEQY
TRBV29-1	once	TRBJ1-5	SVAPGTGQPQH
TRBV6-5	.	TRBJ1-1	ASSYYANRGSEAF
TRBV27	few	TRBJ2-1	ASSFGTSGSGEQF
TRBV11-1	.	TRBJ2-5	ASSLEGAGTGQETQY
TRBV7-6	.	TRBJ2-7	ASSFGLADGGYEQY
TRBV19	.	TRBJ2-7	ASRADSGTLHEQY
TRBV7-2	.	TRBJ1-2	ASSPYRVEDYGYT
TRBV5-1	.	TRBJ1-1	ASSLVSTVNTEAF
TRBV6-1	.	TRBJ2-7	ASSERTGSYEQY
TRBV6-1	.	TRBJ2-7	ASRRGLAIDYEQY
TRBV18	.	TRBJ2-7	ASLGQLDGEQY
TRBV5-8	.	TRBJ2-5	ASSLYLGGSNAETQY
TRBV19	once	TRBJ1-5	ASSIRGQGNQPQH
TRBV18	.	TRBJ1-2	ASSQGEKGYT
TRBV9	.	TRBJ2-5	ASSVGPTGFQETQY